Sequencing of this TCR beta chain was carried out in a study of blood T cell repertoires in COVID-19. Study-wide context: Sites in the United States, Italy and Spain provided acute and convalescent COVID-19 samples. The analysed material was cDNA or gDNA that came from T cells, B-cell-depleted T cells, or PBMCs.

CDR3 size: 15 residues. Deletions cut 0 bases from V and 1 base from J, with 8 bases between. Germline-derived CDR1 and CDR2 are SGHRS and YFSETQ. On this clone: Other DNA sequences in this specimen translate into the identical CDR3.

How the authors handled the data: Using reference gene primer amplification, nucleated cell counts were estimated. Only in-frame clones appear in the TCRdb table, and some are missing; sequencing was by immunoSEQ multiplex PCR. V, J and clone size were drawn from that table, and D and trimming were deduced from the DNA. The sample lists under 250,000 clones, over 70% occurring once. The gene calls are TRBV5-1 and TRBJ1-5; the D gene is possibly TRBD1 (6 bases). The clonotype comes from a woman in her 70s with acute or convalescent COVID-19. The sample was peripheral blood. CDR3 in amino acids: CASSLEGDSNQPQHF. CDR3 bases: TGCGCCAGCAGCTTGGAGGGGGACAGCAATCAGCCCCAGCATTTT.